This T cell receptor (beta chain) is drawn from a study of cytomegalovirus exposure and HLA in healthy donors. Study-level findings and limits: Segments of the TCR beta V type were, in most cases, productive about 87% or about 30% of the time in an earlier analysis.

The germline V gene encodes CDR1 SGHVS and CDR2 FQNEAQ. There are 14 residues in the CDR3. J was trimmed by 0 bases and V by 7 bases; bases with no gene match: 6. A note on this clone: As yet, its antigen is unknown.

Primers for the PCR totalled 60 Vbeta and 13 Jbeta. Profiled with immunoSEQ multiplex PCR; TCRdb holds only in-frame clones, not every one. In the table there are about 94,000 clones, more than 65% of which are singletons. The genes are TRBV7-8 and TRBJ2-7, with 7 nucleotides matching TRBD1. The sample was PBMCs. The sequence was collected from a human donor in good health. This CDR3 is CASKGQWSSYEQYF. CDR3 nucleotide sequence: TGTGCCAGCAAGGGACAGTGGTCCTCCTACGAGCAGTACTTC.